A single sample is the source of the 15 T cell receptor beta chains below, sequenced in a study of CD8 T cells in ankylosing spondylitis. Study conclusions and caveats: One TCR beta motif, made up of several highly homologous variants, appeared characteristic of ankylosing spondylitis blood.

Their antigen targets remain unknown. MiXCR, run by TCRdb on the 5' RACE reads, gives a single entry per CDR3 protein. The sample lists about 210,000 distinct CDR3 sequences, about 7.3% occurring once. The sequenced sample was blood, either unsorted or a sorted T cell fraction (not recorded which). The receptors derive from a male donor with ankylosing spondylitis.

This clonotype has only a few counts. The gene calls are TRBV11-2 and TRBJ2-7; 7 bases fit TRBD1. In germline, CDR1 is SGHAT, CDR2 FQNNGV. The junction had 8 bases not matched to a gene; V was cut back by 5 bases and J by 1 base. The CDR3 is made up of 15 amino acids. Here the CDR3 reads CASSQNRGISYEQYF. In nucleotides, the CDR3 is TGTGCCAGCAGCCAAAACAGGGGTATTTCCTACGAGCAGTACTTC.

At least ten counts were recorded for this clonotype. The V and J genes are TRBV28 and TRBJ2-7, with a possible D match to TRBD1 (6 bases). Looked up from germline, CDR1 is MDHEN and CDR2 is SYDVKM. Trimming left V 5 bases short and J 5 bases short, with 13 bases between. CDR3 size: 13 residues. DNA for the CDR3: TGTGCCAGCAGTCCAGACAGGCTCCACGAGCAGTACTTC. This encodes CASSPDRLHEQYF.

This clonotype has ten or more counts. The CDR3 sequence: CASQPEASGRALWSLETQYF. CDR3 coding DNA: TGTGCCAGCCAACCGGAAGCCAGCGGGAGGGCCCTCTGGAGCTTGGAGACCCAGTACTTC. J is TRBJ2-5 and V is TRBV11-1; TRBD2 matches 10 bases. The CDR3 totals 20 residues. CDR1 is SGHAT, CDR2 FQDESV, per germline (reference sequence). The V gene end was trimmed by 8 bases and the J gene end by 5 bases; junction bases not matched to a gene: 26.

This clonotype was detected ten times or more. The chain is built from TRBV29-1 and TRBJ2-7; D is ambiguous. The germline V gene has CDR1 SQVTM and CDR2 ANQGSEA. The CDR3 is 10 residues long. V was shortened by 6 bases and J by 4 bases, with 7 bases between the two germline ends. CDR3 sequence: CSVDGYEQYF. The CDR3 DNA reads TGCAGCGTCGACGGTTACGAGCAGTACTTC.

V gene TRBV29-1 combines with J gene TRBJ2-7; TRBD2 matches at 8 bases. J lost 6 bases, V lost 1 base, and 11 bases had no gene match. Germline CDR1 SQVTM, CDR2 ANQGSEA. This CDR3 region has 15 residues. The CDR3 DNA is TGCAGCGTTGAAGGGGGCAGTAGCGGGATAAGCGAGCAGTACTTC. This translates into CSVEGGSSGISEQYF.

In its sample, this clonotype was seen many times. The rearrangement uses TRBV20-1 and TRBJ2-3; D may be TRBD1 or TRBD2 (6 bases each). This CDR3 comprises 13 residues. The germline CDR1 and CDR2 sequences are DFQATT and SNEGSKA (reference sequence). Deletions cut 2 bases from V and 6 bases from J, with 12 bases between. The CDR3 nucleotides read TGCAGTGCTAGACAGGGGAGGAGCGATACGCAGTATTTT. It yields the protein CSARQGRSDTQYF.

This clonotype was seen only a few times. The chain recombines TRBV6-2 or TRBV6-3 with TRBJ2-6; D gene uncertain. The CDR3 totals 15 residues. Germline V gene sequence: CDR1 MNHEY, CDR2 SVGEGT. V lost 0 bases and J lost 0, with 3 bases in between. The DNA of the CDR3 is TGTGCCAGCAGTTACTCGAACTCTGGGGCCAACGTCCTGACTTTC. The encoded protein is CASSYSNSGANVLTF.

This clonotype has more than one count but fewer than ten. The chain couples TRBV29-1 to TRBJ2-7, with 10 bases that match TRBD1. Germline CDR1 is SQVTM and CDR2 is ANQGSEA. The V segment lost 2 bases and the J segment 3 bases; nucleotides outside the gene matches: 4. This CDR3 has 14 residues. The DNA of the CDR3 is TGCAGCGTTGAATCCGGGACAGGGGACTACGAGCAGTACTTC. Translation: CSVESGTGDYEQYF.

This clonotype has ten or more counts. In nucleotides, the CDR3 is TGTGCCAGCAGCTTCGGGGAATCCGGCGTCCGCGAGCAGTACTTC. It codes for CASSFGESGVREQYF. The chain uses TRBV7-9 and TRBJ2-7; D perhaps matches TRBD2 (5 bases). The V end was cut by 3 bases, the J end by 6 bases, with 18 bases between. The CDR3 covers 15 residues. CDR1 SEHNR and CDR2 FQNEAQ come from the germline V gene (reference sequence). Combining the CDR3 with reference TRBV7-9 and TRBJ2-7 gives the whole variable domain DTGVSQNPRHKITKRGQNVTFRCDPISEHNRLYWYRQTLGQGPEFLTYFQNEAQLEKSRLLSDRFSAERPKGSFSTLEIQRTEQGDSAMYLCASSFGESGVREQYFGPGTRLTVT.

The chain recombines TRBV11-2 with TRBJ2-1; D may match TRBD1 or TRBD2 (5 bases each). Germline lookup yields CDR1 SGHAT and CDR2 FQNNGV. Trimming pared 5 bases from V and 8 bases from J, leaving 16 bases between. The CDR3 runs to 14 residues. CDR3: CASSPGLLGDEQFF. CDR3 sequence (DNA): TGTGCCAGCAGCCCGGGGCTCCTGGGCGATGAGCAGTTCTTC.

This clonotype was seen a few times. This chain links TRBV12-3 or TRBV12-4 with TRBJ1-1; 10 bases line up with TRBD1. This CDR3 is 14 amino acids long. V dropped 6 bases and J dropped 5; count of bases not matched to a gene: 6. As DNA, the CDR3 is TGTGCCAGCAGGCCAAGACAGGGGGCGACTGAAGCTTTCTTT. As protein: CASRPRQGATEAFF.

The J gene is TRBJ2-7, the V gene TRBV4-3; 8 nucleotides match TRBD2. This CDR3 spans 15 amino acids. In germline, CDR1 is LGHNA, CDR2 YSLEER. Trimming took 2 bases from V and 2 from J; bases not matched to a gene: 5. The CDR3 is CASSQHTSGPYEQYF. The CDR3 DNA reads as TGCGCCAGCAGCCAACACACTAGCGGACCCTACGAGCAGTACTTC.

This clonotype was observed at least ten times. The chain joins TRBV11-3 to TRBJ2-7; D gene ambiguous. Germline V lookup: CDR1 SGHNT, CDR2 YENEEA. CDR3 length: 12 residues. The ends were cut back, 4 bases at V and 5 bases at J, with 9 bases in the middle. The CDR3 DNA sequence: TGTGCCAGCAGCTCGCTTAGCCACGAGCAGTACTTC. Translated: CASSSLSHEQYF.

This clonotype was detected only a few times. The CDR3 DNA is TGTGCCAGCAGCCCGAGTGGTTTTATGAGTGGCTACACCTTC. Its protein product is CASSPSGFMSGYTF. V usage is TRBV9 and J usage is TRBJ1-2; D uncertain. This CDR3 spans 14 amino acids. The ends were cut back, 4 bases at V and 7 bases at J, with 17 bases in the middle. Germline V gene lookup returns CDR1 SGDLS and CDR2 YYNGEE.

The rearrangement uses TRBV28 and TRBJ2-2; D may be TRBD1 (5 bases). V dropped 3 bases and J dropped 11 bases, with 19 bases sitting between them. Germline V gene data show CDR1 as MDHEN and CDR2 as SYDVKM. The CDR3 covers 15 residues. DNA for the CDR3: TGTGCCAGCAGTTTCGGTCAGGGCGAGATTGTTGAGCTGTTTTTT. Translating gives CASSFGQGEIVELFF.